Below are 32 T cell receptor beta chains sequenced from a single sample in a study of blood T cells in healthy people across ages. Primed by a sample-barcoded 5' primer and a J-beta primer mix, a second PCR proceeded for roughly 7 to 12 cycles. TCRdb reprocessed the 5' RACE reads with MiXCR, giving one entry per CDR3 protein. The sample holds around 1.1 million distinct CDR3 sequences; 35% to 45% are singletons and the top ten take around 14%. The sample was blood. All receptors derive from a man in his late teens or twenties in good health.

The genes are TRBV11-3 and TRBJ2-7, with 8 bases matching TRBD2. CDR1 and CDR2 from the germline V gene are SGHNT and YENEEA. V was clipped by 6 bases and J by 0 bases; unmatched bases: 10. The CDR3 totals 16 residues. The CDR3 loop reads CASSHARSGSSYEQYF. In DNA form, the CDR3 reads TGTGCCAGCAGTCACGCGAGGAGCGGGAGCTCCTACGAGCAGTACTTC. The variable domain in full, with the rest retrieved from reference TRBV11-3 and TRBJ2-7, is EAGVVQSPRYKIIEKKQPVAFWCNPISGHNTLYWYLQNLGQGPELLIRYENEEAVDDSQLPKDRFSAERLKGVDSTLKIQPAELGDSAVYLCASSHARSGSSYEQYFGPGTRLTVT.

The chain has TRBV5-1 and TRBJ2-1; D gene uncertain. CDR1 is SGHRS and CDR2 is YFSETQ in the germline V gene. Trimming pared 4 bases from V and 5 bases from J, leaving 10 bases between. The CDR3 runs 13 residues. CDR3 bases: TGCGCCAGCAGCCCCGGAATGAACAATGAGCAGTTCTTC. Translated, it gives CASSPGMNNEQFF.

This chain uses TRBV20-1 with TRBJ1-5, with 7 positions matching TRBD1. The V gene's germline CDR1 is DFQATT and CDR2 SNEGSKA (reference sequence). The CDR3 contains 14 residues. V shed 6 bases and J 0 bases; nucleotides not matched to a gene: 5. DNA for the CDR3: TGCAGTGCCAGGACAGGATTTAGCAATCAGCCCCAGCATTTT. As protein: CSARTGFSNQPQHF.

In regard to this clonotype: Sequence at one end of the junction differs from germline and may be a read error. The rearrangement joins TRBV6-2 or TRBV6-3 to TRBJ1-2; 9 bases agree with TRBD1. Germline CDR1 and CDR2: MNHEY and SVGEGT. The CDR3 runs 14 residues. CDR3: CASSDSGTGMGYTF. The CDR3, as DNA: TGTGCCAGCAGTGACTCCGGGACAGGGATGGGCTACACCTTC.

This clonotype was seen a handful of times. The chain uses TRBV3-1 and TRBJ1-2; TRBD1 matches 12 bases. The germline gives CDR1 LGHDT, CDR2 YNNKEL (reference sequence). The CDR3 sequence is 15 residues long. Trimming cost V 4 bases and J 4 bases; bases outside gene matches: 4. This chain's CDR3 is CASSPGTGGGYGYTF. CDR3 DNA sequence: TGTGCCAGCAGCCCCGGGACAGGGGGCGGCTATGGCTACACCTTC.

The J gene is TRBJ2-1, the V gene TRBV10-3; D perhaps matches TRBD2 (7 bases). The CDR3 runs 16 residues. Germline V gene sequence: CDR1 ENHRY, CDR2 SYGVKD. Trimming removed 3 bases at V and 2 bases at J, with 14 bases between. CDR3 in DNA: TGTGCCATCAGTGATCCGCGGCGGGGGCCCTACAATGAGCAGTTCTTC. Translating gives CAISDPRRGPYNEQFF.

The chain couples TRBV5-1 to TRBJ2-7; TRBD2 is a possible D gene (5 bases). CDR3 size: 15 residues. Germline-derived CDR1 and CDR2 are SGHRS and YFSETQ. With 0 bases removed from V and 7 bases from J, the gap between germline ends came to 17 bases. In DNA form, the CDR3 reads TGCGCCAGCAGCTTGGGAGTAGGAGGTTTGGGAGAGCAGTACTTC. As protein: CASSLGVGGLGEQYF.

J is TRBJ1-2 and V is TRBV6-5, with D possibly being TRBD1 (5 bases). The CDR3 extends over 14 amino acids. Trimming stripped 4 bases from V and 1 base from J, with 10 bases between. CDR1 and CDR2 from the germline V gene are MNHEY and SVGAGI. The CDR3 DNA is TGTGCCAGCAGTTCCTTTGACAGTAACTATGGCTACACCTTC. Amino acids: CASSSFDSNYGYTF.

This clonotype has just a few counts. The CDR3 here is CATSRDNEEHTEAFF. The CDR3 DNA reads as TGTGCCACCAGCAGAGATAATGAGGAGCACACTGAAGCTTTCTTT. The J gene is TRBJ1-1, the V gene TRBV15; D ambiguous. V was trimmed by 0 bases and J by 3 bases, leaving 11 bases between them. In germline, CDR1 is LNHNV, CDR2 YYDKDF (reference sequence). The CDR3 has 15 amino acids.

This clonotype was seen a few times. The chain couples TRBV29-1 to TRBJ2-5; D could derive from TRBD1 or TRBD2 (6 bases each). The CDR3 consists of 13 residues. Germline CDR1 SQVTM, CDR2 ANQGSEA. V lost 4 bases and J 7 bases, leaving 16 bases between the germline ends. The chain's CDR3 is CSVGIGGTGTQYF. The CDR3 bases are TGCAGCGTTGGGATAGGGGGGACTGGGACCCAGTACTTC.

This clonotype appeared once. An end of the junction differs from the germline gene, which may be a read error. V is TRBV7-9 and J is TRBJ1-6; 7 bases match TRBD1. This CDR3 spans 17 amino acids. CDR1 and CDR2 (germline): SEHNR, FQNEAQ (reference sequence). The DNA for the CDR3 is TGTGCCAGCAGCCCCGACAGGGACAGTTCCTATAATTCACCCCCCCACTTT. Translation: CASSPDRDSSYNSPPHF. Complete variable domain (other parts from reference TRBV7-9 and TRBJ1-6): DTGVSQNPRHKITKRGQNVTFRCDPISEHNRLYWYRQTLGQGPEFLTYFQNEAQLEKSRLLSDRFSAERPKGSFSTLEIQRTEQGDSAMYLCASSPDRDSSYNSPPHFGNGTRLTVT.

The CDR3: CASSLVPYGGPDGYTF. The DNA of the CDR3 is TGTGCCAGCAGTTTAGTGCCCTACGGGGGGCCTGATGGCTACACCTTC. The chain uses TRBV12-3 or TRBV12-4 and TRBJ1-2; D is perhaps TRBD1 (6 bases). Trimming cost V 1 base and J 6 bases, with 18 bases left between them. The CDR3 runs 16 residues.

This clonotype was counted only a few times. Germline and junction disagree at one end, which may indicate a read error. CDR3 loop: CASSHANDGYTF. CDR3 DNA sequence: TGTGCCAGCAGCCACGCTAACGATGGCTACACCTTC. The chain uses TRBV6-1 and TRBJ1-2; D is ambiguous. The length of the CDR3 is 12 residues. Germline CDR1 MNHNS, CDR2 SASEGT.

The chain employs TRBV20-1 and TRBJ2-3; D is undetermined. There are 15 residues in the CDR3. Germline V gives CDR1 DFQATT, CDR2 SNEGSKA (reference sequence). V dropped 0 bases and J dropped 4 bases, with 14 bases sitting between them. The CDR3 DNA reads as TGCAGTGCTAGAGATTCGGCCAGCAGCCCAGATACGCAGTATTTT. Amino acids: CSARDSASSPDTQYF.

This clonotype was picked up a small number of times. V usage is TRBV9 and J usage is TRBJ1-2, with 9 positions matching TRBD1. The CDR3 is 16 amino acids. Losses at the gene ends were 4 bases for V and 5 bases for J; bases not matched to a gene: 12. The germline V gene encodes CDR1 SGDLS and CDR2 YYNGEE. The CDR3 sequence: CASSISLETGGYGYTF. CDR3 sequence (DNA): TGTGCCAGCAGCATCTCCCTCGAGACAGGGGGATATGGCTACACCTTC. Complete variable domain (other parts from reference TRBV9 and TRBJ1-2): DSGVTQTPKHLITATGQRVTLRCSPRSGDLSVYWYQQSLDQGLQFLIQYYNGEERAKGNILERFSAQQFPDLHSELNLSSLELGDSALYFCASSISLETGGYGYTFGSGTRLTVV.

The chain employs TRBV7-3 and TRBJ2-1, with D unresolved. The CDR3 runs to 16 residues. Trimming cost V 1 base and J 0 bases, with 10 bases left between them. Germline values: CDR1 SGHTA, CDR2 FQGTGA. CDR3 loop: CASSLMSGVSYNEQFF. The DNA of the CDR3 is TGTGCCAGCAGCTTAATGTCCGGCGTCTCCTACAATGAGCAGTTCTTC. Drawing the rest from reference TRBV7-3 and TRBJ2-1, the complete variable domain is GAGVSQTPSNKVTEKGKYVELRCDPISGHTALYWYRQSLGQGPEFLIYFQGTGAADDSGLPNDRFFAVRPEGSVSTLKIQRTERGDSAVYLCASSLMSGVSYNEQFFGPGTRLTVL.

This CDR3 reads CASSLSATGGTEAFF. DNA of the CDR3: TGTGCCAGCAGCTTGAGTGCGACAGGGGGAACTGAAGCTTTCTTT. J is TRBJ1-1 and V is TRBV5-4; 9 bases line up with TRBD1. The CDR3 consists of 15 residues. CDR1 and CDR2 (germline): SGHNT, YYREEE (reference sequence). J gave up 5 bases and V 1 base, and 6 bases lay outside the gene matches.

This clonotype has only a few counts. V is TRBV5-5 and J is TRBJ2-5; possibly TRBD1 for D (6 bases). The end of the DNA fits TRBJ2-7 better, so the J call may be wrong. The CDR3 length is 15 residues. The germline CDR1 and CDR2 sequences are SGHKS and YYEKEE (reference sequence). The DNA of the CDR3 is TGTGCCAGCAGCCCTAGGGTACAGGGCATGAACGAGCAGTACTTC. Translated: CASSPRVQGMNEQYF.

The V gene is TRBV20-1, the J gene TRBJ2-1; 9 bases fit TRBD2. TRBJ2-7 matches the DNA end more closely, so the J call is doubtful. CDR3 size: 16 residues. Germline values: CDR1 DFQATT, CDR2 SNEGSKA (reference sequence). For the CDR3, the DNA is TGCAGTGCTAGCACCCTGACTAGCGGAGCCTACAATGAGCAGTACTTC. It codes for CSASTLTSGAYNEQYF.

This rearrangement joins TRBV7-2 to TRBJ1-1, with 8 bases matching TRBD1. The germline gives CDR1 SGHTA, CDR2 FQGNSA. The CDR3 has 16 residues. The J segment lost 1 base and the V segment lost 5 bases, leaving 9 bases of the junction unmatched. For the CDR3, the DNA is TGTGCCAGCAGCCAAGGACAGGGTGAAGGGAACACTGAAGCTTTCTTT. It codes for CASSQGQGEGNTEAFF.

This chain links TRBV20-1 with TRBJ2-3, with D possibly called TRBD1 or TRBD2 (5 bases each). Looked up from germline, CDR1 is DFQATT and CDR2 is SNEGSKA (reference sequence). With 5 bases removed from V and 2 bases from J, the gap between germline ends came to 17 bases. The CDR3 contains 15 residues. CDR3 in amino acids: CSAQRGTRFTDTQYF. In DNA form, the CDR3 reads TGCAGTGCTCAGAGGGGCACTCGATTCACAGATACGCAGTATTTT.

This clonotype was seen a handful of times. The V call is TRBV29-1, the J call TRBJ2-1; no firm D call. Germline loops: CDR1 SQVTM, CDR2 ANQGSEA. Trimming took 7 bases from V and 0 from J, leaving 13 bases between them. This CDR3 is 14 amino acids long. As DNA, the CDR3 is TGCAGCGACCACTCTACTTTCTCCTACAATGAGCAGTTCTTC. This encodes CSDHSTFSYNEQFF.

In DNA, the CDR3 is TGTGCCAGCAGTCGACAGGGCACCTCCTACGAGCAGTACTTC. Translated, it gives CASSRQGTSYEQYF. This chain connects TRBV27 to TRBJ2-7; 7 bases agree with TRBD1. V dropped 5 bases and J dropped 0; count of bases not matched to a gene: 4. The CDR3 has 14 amino acids. CDR1 is MNHEY and CDR2 is SMNVEV in the germline V gene (reference sequence).

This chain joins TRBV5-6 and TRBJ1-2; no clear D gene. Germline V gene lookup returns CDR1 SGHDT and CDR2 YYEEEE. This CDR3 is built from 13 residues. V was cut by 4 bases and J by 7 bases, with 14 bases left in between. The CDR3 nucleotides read TGTGCCAGCAGCCCACAAAGAGGTTGTGGCTACACCTTC. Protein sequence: CASSPQRGCGYTF.

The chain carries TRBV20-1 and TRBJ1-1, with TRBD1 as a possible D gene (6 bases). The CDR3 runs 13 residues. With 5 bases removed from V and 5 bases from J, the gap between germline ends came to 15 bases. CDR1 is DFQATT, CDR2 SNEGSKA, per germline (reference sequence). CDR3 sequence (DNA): TGCAGTGCTCCCCGGTTAGGGGGGACTGAAGCTTTCTTT. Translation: CSAPRLGGTEAFF.

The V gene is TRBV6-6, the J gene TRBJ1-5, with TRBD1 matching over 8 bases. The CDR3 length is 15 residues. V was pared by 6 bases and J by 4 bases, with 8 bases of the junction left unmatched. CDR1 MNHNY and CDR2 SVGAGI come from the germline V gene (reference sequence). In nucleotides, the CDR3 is TGTGCCAGCAGAGCCCGACAGGGGAGAAATCAGCCCCAGCATTTT. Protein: CASRARQGRNQPQHF.

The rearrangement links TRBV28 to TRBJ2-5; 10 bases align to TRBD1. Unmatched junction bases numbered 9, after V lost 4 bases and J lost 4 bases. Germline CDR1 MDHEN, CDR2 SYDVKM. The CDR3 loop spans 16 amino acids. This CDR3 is CASSSRTGGIVETQYF. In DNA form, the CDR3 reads TGTGCCAGCAGTTCTAGGACAGGGGGGATTGTAGAGACCCAGTACTTC.

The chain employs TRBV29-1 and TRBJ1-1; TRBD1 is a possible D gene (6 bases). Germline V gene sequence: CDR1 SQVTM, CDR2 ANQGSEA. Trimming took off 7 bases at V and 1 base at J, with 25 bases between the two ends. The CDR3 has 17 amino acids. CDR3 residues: CSALGAYIKRGNTEAFF. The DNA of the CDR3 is TGCAGCGCCCTGGGGGCGTACATAAAAAGGGGGAACACTGAAGCTTTCTTT.

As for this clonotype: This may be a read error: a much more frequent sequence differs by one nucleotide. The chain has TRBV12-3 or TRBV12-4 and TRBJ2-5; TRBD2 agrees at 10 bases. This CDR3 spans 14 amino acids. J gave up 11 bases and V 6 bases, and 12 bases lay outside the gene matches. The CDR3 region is CASSLAGDDNEQYF. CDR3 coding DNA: TGTGCCAGCAGCCTAGCGGGGGATGACAATGAGCAGTACTTC.

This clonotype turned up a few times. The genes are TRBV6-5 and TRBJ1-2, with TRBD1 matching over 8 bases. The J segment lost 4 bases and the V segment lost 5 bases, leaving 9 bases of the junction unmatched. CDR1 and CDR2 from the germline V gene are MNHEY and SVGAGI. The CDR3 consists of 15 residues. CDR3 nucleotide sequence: TGTGCCAGCAGTCTAGGACAGGGAATTTCCTATGGCTACACCTTC. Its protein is CASSLGQGISYGYTF.

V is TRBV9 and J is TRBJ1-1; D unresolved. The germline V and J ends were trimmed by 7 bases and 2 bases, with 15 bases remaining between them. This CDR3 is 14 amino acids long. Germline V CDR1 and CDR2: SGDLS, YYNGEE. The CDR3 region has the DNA TGTGCCAGCTCAACCTCCGGGCCAAACACTGAAGCTTTCTTT. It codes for CASSTSGPNTEAFF.

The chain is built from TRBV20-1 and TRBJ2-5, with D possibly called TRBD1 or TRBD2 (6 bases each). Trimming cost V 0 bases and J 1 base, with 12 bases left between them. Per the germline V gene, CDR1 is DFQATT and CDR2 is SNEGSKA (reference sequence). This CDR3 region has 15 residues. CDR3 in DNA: TGCAGTGCTAGAGACAGGGGCGGGGCCCAAGAGACCCAGTACTTC. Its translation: CSARDRGGAQETQYF.